This T cell receptor beta chain comes out of a study of a mutant IDH1 vaccine in newly diagnosed glioma. Study-wide background: Patients arrived already treated with radiotherapy, temozolomide, or both, most having had both.

CDR3 length: 16 residues. The V and J ends lost 3 bases and 0 bases respectively, with 15 bases between them. CDR1 SNHLY and CDR2 FYNNEI come from the germline V gene. The table came from immunoSEQ multiplex PCR; TCRdb's copy has only in-frame clones and leaves some out. The repertoire consists of about 38,000 clones, with roughly 90% occurring once and the leading ten covering 15% to 20%. Notes on the study in general: Variations in leading peripheral T cell clonotypes appeared to have no connection with pseudoprogression.

As for this clone: No antigen is known for it.

The time point was: baseline, week 1 (first vaccination visit). The sample's treatment: pre-vaccination baseline after standard-of-care therapy. The source of this sequence is a man aged 18 to 29 with glioma. Source: PBMCs, taken from a glioma patient treated with radiotherapy, temozolomide or both. The chain combines TRBV2 with TRBJ2-7, with D uncertain. CDR3 amino acids: CASSDPGRRHSYEQYF. Here the CDR3 DNA reads TGTGCCAGCAGTGACCCGGGCCGACGACACTCCTACGAGCAGTACTTC.